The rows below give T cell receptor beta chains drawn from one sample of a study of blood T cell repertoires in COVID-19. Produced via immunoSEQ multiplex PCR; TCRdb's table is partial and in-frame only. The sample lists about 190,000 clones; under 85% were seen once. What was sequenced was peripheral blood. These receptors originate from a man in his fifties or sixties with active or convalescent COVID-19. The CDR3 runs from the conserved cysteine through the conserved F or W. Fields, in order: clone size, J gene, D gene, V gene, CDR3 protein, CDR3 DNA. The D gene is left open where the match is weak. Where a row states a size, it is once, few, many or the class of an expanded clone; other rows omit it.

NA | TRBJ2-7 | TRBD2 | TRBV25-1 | CASSESSGGSYEQYF | TGTGCCAGCAGTGAAAGTAGCGGGGGTTCCTACGAGCAGTACTTC
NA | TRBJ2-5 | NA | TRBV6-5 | CASSYTAGQETQYF | TGTGCCAGCAGTTATACGGCGGGGCAAGAGACCCAGTACTTC
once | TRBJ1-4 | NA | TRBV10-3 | CAISDGRGYEKLFF | TGTGCCATCAGTGATGGGAGGGGGTATGAAAAACTGTTTTTT
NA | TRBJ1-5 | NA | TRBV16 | CASSQQGGQPQHF | TGTGCCAGCAGCCAACAGGGCGGTCAGCCCCAGCATTTT
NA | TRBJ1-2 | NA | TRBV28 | CASSLSLQGSGYTF | TGTGCCAGCAGTTTATCCCTCCAGGGCTCTGGCTACACCTTC
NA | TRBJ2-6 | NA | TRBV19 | CASSTQRISRSGANVLTF | TGTGCCAGTAGTACCCAGCGGATCTCGCGCTCTGGGGCCAACGTCCTGACTTTC
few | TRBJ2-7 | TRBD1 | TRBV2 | CASRDRGVREQYF | TGTGCCAGCAGGGACAGGGGAGTACGGGAGCAGTACTTC
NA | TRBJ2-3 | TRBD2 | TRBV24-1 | CATSARLAGVMRTDTQYF | TGTGCCACCAGCGCCCGGCTAGCGGGAGTTATGAGAACAGATACGCAGTATTTT
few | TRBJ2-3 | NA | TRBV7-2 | CASSLAPRGFGTDTQYF | TGTGCCAGCAGCTTAGCGCCCCGGGGATTCGGCACAGATACGCAGTATTTT
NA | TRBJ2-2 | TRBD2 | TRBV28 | CASSFSSLLAGESNTGELFF | TGTGCCAGCAGTTTCTCCTCCTTACTAGCGGGAGAGTCTAACACCGGGGAGCTGTTTTTT
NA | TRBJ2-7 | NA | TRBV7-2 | CASSPLGTASYEQYF | TGTGCCAGCAGCCCGCTCGGGACTGCTTCCTACGAGCAGTACTTC
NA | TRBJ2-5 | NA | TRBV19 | CASSIKGPGGRETQYF | TGTGCCAGTAGTATCAAGGGTCCAGGAGGAAGGGAGACCCAGTACTTC
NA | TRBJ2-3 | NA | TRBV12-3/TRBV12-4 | CASSLQGQDTQYF | TGTGCCAGCAGTTTACAGGGTCAAGATACGCAGTATTTT
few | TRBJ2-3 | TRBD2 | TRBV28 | CASRASGRADTQYF | TGTGCCAGCAGGGCGAGCGGGAGAGCAGATACGCAGTATTTT
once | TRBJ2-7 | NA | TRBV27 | CASSFGRLSGEQYF | TGTGCCAGCAGTTTTGGCAGGCTCTCCGGCGAGCAGTACTTC
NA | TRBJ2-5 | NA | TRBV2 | CASSLSTNSQETQYF | TGTGCCAGCAGCTTATCGACTAACTCACAAGAGACCCAGTACTTC
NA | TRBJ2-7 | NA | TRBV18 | CASSPGAGGYEQYF | TGTGCCAGCTCACCAGGGGCAGGGGGGTACGAGCAGTACTTC
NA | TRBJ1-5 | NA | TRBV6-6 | CASSYDGNQPQHF | TGTGCCAGCAGTTATGACGGGAATCAGCCCCAGCATTTT
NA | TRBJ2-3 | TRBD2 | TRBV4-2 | CASSQGSGGKSTDTQYF | TGTGCCAGCAGCCAAGGTTCGGGAGGGAAGTCCACAGATACGCAGTATTTT
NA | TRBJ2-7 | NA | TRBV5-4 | CASSLAGGRGAYEQYF | TGTGCCAGCAGCTTGGCCGGGGGGCGAGGGGCGTACGAGCAGTACTTC
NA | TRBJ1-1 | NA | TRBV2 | CASSPSGNTEAFF | TGTGCCAGCAGTCCCTCAGGTAACACTGAAGCTTTCTTT
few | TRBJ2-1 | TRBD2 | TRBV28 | CASSQLAGAFHEQFF | TGTGCCAGCAGTCAGCTAGCGGGGGCCTTTCATGAGCAGTTCTTC
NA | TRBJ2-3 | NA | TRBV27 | CASRTATDTQYF | TGTGCCAGCCGGACTGCCACAGATACGCAGTATTTT
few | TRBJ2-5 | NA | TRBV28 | CASRQGTVETQYF | TGTGCCAGCAGACAGGGAACGGTGGAGACCCAGTACTTC
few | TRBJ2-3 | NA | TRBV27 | CASSLGQGWTDTQYF | TGTGCCAGCAGCCTAGGGCAGGGCTGGACAGATACGCAGTATTTT
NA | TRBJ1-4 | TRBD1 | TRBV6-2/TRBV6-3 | CASSYHGQDEKLFF | TGTGCCAGCAGTTACCACGGACAGGATGAAAAACTGTTTTTT
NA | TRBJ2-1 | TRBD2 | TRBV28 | CASSPPGGRAGSYEQFF | TGTGCCAGCAGTCCCCCTGGGGGGAGGGCCGGGTCATATGAGCAGTTCTTC
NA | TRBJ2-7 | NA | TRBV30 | CAWSKGGDSYEQYF | TGTGCCTGGTCTAAAGGGGGGGACTCCTACGAGCAGTACTTC
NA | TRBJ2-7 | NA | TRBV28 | CATETGTPYEQYF | TGTGCCACGGAAACAGGGACCCCGTACGAGCAGTACTTC
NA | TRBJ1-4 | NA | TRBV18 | CASSPSQNEKLFF | TGTGCCAGCTCACCATCACAGAATGAAAAACTGTTTTTT
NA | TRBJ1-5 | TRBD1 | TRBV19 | CASSGTGVKSQHF | TGTGCCAGTTCCGGGACAGGGGTAAAGTCCCAGCATTTT
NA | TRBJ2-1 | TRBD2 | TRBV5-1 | CASSGITSGGPNEQFF | TGCGCCAGCAGCGGGATAACTAGCGGGGGACCCAATGAGCAGTTCTTC
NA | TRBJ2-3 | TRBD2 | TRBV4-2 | CASSQGIGGRGRDTQYF | TGTGCCAGCAGCCAAGGGATCGGCGGGAGGGGTCGGGATACGCAGTATTTT
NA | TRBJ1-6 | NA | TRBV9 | CASSEQGGSGYSPLHF | TGTGCCAGCAGCGAGCAGGGAGGGTCAGGTTATTCACCCCTCCACTTT
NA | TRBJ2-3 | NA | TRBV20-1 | CSSSQSDTQYF | TGCAGTTCAAGTCAGTCCGATACGCAGTATTTT
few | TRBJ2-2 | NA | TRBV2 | CASKGVAGEGTGELFF | TGTGCCAGCAAGGGGGTTGCGGGAGAGGGCACCGGGGAGCTGTTTTTT
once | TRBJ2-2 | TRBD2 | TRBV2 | CASSVLAGNTGELFF | TGTGCCAGCAGTGTACTAGCGGGGAACACCGGGGAGCTGTTTTTT
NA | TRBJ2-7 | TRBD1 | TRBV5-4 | CASSLIAGGRYEQYF | TGTGCCAGCAGCTTGATTGCAGGGGGCAGGTACGAGCAGTACTTC